This entry concerns a single T cell receptor beta chain. Its cognate antigen is unknown. 60 Vbeta and 13 Jbeta primers were used in PCR. Assay: immunoSEQ multiplex PCR; the TCRdb copy retains only in-frame clones and omits some. The sample totals more than 95,000 clones; its top ten clones hold more than 0.9%. The data were taken from a study of cytomegalovirus exposure and HLA in healthy donors. After removal of 0 bases from V and 1 base from J, the junction contained 12 bases not matched to a gene. This CDR3 has 19 amino acids. Germline CDR1 reads ENHRY; CDR2 reads SYGVKD. Findings of the study overall: Despite most TCR sequences being rare, some public TCRs occurred in many donors.

The specimen was PBMCs. The V gene is TRBV10-3, the J gene TRBJ1-2; the match to TRBD1 covers 9 bases. The TCR was taken from a man younger than 30 in good health and CMV-seronegative. CDR3 DNA sequence: TGTGCCATCAGTGAGTCCGGGGGGACAGGGACTCAGTTTAACTATGGCTACACCTTC. This encodes CAISESGGTGTQFNYGYTF.